This T cell receptor beta chain appears in the sequencing data of a study of beta chain features in type 1 diabetes. Across the study: Healthy donors and patients had similar age, gender and cell yields.

On this clone itself: Its target is unknown.

The CDR3 is made up of 15 amino acids. Germline V CDR1 and CDR2: SEHNR, FQNEAQ (reference sequence). V was clipped by 3 bases and J by 7 bases; unmatched bases: 1. Sequenced material consisted of expressed TCRB transcripts (all of the isolated RNA was reverse transcribed). Libraries were prepared by immunoSEQ multiplex PCR; TCRdb keeps only in-frame clonotypes and omits some of them. The sample includes more than 150,000 clones, about 12% of them seen just once. Study observations and caveats: Type 1 diabetes patients showed a moderate but significant shortening of TCRB CDR3s in all four CD4+ subsets.

CD45RO/CCR7/CD25/CD127/CD95/CD27 staining was used to isolate CD4+ naive, central memory, regulatory and stem cell-like memory cells by sorting. The chain joins TRBV7-9 to TRBJ2-1; 15 nucleotides agree with TRBD2. The sample comprised central memory CD4+ T cells from blood. The sequence was obtained from a woman aged 18-29 years in good health. Written as DNA, the CDR3 is TGTGCCAGCAGCTTGGGACTAGCGGGAGGTAATGAGCAGTTCTTC. This gives the protein CASSLGLAGGNEQFF.